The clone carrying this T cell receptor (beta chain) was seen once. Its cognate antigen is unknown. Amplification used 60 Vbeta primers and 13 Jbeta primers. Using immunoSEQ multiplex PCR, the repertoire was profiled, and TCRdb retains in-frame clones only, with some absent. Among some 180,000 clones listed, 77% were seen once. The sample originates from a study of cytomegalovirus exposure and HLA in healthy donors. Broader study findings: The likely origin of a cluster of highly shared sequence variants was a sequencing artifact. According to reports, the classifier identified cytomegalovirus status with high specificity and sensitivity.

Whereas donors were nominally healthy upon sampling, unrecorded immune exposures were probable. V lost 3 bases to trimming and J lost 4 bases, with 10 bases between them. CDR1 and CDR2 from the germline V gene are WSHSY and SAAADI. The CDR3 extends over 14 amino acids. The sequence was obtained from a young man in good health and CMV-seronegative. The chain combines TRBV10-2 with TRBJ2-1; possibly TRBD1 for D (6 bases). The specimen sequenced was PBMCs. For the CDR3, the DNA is TGCGCCAGCAGTGACAGGGGTACTTACAATGAGCAGTTCTTC. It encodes CASSDRGTYNEQFF.